The 9 T cell receptor beta chains reported below all come from one sample, sequenced in a study of beta chain features in type 1 diabetes. Study results and limitations: When Type 1 diabetes patients were examined, their TCRB CDR3s proved moderately but significantly shorter in all four CD4+ subsets.

Their antigen targets remain unknown. Expressed TCRB transcripts were sequenced because the isolated RNA had all been reverse transcribed beforehand. The data were produced by immunoSEQ multiplex PCR, yet TCRdb's version contains in-frame clones alone and is incomplete. The data show 150,000 to 200,000 clones, almost 65% seen once. Sequencing input: naive CD4+ T cells from blood. The receptors were gathered from a man between 25 and 39 years old with type 1 diabetes.

This clone was seen a few times. V and J are TRBV28 and TRBJ2-5; D ambiguous. The CDR3 is made up of 12 amino acids. Trimming stripped 6 bases from V and 9 bases from J, with 14 bases between. Germline loops: CDR1 MDHEN, CDR2 SYDVKM. The CDR3 sequence: CASSSSDVAQYF. CDR3 bases: TGTGCCAGCAGCAGTAGTGACGTGGCCCAGTACTTC.

The genes are TRBV4-1 and TRBJ1-6; 8 bases fit TRBD1. CDR1 is MGHRA, CDR2 YSYEKL, per germline. The CDR3 is made up of 16 amino acids. With 0 bases clipped from V and 10 bases from J, the junction kept 8 bases outside the gene matches. The CDR3 spells CASSQDAGGAGSPLHF. The CDR3 DNA follows: TGCGCCAGCAGCCAAGACGCAGGGGGCGCTGGATCACCCCTCCACTTT.

A few counts support this clone. The chain combines TRBV19 with TRBJ2-5; D tentatively reads TRBD1 or TRBD2 (5 bases each). This CDR3 comprises 14 residues. Germline CDR1 reads LNHDA; CDR2 reads SQIVND (reference sequence). The V end was cut by 3 bases, the J end by 4 bases, with 12 bases between. This chain's CDR3 is CASSIGGPGETQYF. The CDR3 DNA is TGTGCCAGTAGTATTGGGGGACCCGGAGAGACCCAGTACTTC.

This clone was seen a handful of times. V gene TRBV9 combines with J gene TRBJ1-2; the D is unclear. V was cut by 3 bases and J by 3 bases, with 12 bases left in between. CDR3 length equals 14 residues. Germline CDR1 and CDR2: SGDLS and YYNGEE. CDR3 loop: CASSERSQDYGYTF. The CDR3 DNA reads as TGTGCCAGCAGCGAAAGGTCTCAGGACTATGGCTACACCTTC.

This chain connects TRBV6-5 to TRBJ1-1; D unclear. This CDR3 region has 14 residues. Germline CDR1 MNHEY, CDR2 SVGAGI. V was cut by 2 bases and J by 1 base, with 8 bases left in between. Written as DNA, the CDR3 is TGTGCCAGCAGTTACCTAGGTTCGAACACTGAAGCTTTCTTT. Amino acids: CASSYLGSNTEAFF.

The chain is built from TRBV30 and TRBJ1-4; 8 bases map to TRBD1. The CDR3 extends over 14 amino acids. Germline CDR1 is GTSNPN and CDR2 is SVGIG (reference sequence). Trimming took 8 bases from V and 3 from J; bases not matched to a gene: 8. CDR3 amino acids: CALGQGMANEKLFF. CDR3 nucleotides: TGTGCCCTCGGACAGGGCATGGCTAATGAAAAACTGTTTTTT.

V usage is TRBV10-3 and J usage is TRBJ2-5, with TRBD1 as a possible D gene (5 bases). V lost 6 bases, J lost 3 bases, and 11 bases lay in between. Germline V lookup: CDR1 ENHRY, CDR2 SYGVKD. The CDR3 loop spans 13 amino acids. The CDR3 region is CAIRRQPEETQYF. The CDR3 nucleotides read TGTGCCATCAGAAGACAGCCCGAAGAGACCCAGTACTTC.

Only one count was recorded for this clone. The chain couples TRBV4-3 to TRBJ2-3; 8 nucleotides line up with TRBD1. Trimming took 1 base from V and 4 from J; bases not matched to a gene: 1. From germline, CDR1 is LGHNA and CDR2 YSLEER. This CDR3 is 14 amino acids long. The CDR3 DNA reads as TGCGCCAGCAGCCAAGGACAGGGGCCAGATACGCAGTATTTT. This translates into CASSQGQGPDTQYF.

The V gene is TRBV30, the J gene TRBJ2-3; D call uncertain. CDR3 length: 12 residues. Germline V CDR1 and CDR2: GTSNPN, SVGIG (reference sequence). V gave up 2 bases and J gave up 6 bases, with 9 bases separating them. This CDR3 reads CAWSMGGDTQYF. The DNA for the CDR3 is TGTGCCTGGAGTATGGGCGGTGATACGCAGTATTTT. The full variable domain, completed using reference TRBV30 and TRBJ2-3, is SQTIHQWPATLVQPVGSPLSLECTVEGTSNPNLYWYRQAAGRGLQLLFYSVGIGQISSEVPQNLSASRPQDRQFILSSKKLLLSDSGFYLCAWSMGGDTQYFGPGTRLTVL.